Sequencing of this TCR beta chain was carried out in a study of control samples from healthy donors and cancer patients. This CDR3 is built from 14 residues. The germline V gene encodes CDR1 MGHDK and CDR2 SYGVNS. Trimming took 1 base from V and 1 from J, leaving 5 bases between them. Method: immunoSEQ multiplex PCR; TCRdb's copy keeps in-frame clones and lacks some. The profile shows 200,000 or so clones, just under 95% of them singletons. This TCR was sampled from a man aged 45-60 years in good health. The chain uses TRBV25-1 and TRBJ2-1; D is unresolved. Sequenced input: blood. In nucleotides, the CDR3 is TGTGCCAGCAGTGAATCCATTTCCTACAATGAGCAGTTCTTC. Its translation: CASSESISYNEQFF.